This T cell receptor beta chain was identified during a study of shared clonotypes between healthy human individuals. Overall study context: The study drew on two women and a few men aged 18 to 49 as donors.

A deep-level run was used for the assay. In the authors' workflow: Owing to the provision of junction-only sequences devoid of quality scores by immunoSEQ, filtering differed. The method was immunoSEQ multiplex PCR; TCRdb's version includes in-frame clones alone and lacks a portion of them. D and trimming come from the DNA, and the V and J calls and clone size come from that table. The data show 2 million to 2.5 million clones, almost 96% seen once. Caucasian adults living in Nashville, Tennessee, provided all samples. Germline values: CDR1 SGHTA, CDR2 FQGNSA. The V and J ends lost 9 bases and 4 bases respectively, with 16 bases between them. The CDR3 extends over 13 amino acids.

The TCR originated in a man between 18 and 29 years old in good health. Material for sequencing was naive CD4+ T cells sorted from blood. Specified subset: CD45RA+ positively selected. This chain uses TRBV7-2 with TRBJ2-7; D may be TRBD1 or TRBD2 (7 bases each). The DNA for the CDR3 is TGTGCCAGTGGAAGCAGGGGGGGATACGAGCAGTACTTC. Translating gives CASGSRGGYEQYF.